These T cell receptor beta chains were read from a single sample in a study of T cell responses to AZD1222 COVID-19 vaccine. Repertoires were generated with immunoSEQ multiplex PCR, while TCRdb's copy carries only in-frame clones and drops some. The sample records some 110,000 clones, about 80% being singletons. Sequenced here: peripheral blood, sampled on day 0 of AZD1222 vaccination. Source of these receptors: an adult in good health. Each CDR3 is given with its conserved first and last residue. D genes are given only for firm matches. Expanded clones are given a class, and other clones once, few, many or no size at all.

v_call,clone_size,d_call,j_call,cdr3_nt,cdr3_aa
TRBV30,few,NA,TRBJ1-6,TGTGCCTGGAGCCGTTTGGGGGTTAATAATTCACCCCTCCACTTT,CAWSRLGVNNSPLHF
TRBV21-1,NA,NA,TRBJ2-5,TGTGCCAGCAGCGAACCCATCTCGGACAGGAAAAATGAAGAGACCCAGTACTTC,CASSEPISDRKNEETQYF
TRBV5-1,few,TRBD1,TRBJ1-4,TGCGCCAGCAGCCCGACAGGGAAGGACGAAAAACTGTTTTTT,CASSPTGKDEKLFF
TRBV7-9,NA,NA,TRBJ1-2,TGTGCCAGCAGCTTAGATTCAACCCATGGCTACACCTTC,CASSLDSTHGYTF
TRBV6-5,NA,TRBD1,TRBJ1-5,TGTGCCAGCAGTTACTCCGGGCAGGGGGCGCCCCAGCATTTT,CASSYSGQGAPQHF
TRBV7-3,NA,TRBD2,TRBJ2-1,TGTGCCAGCAGCCCGGGGCTAGCGGGAGTCGAGCAGTTCTTC,CASSPGLAGVEQFF
TRBV9,NA,TRBD1,TRBJ1-1,TGTGCCAGCAGCCCCCGGGACAGGTTGAACACTGAAGCTTTCTTT,CASSPRDRLNTEAFF
TRBV27,NA,NA,TRBJ2-1,TGTGCCAGCAGTTTATCGAATTCGAGGGAGCAGTTCTTC,CASSLSNSREQFF
TRBV29-1,NA,NA,TRBJ1-2,TGCAGCGTTGCCACAGGGTATGTGGGCTACACCTTC,CSVATGYVGYTF
TRBV5-6,once,NA,TRBJ1-5,TGTGCCAGCAGCTTGGGGACAGCAAATCAGCCCCAGCATTTT,CASSLGTANQPQHF
TRBV11-2,NA,TRBD2,TRBJ2-7,TGTGCCAGCAGCCCGGGACTAGCGGGAGGGAAGGTGAACTACGAGCAGTACTTC,CASSPGLAGGKVNYEQYF
TRBV2,once,NA,TRBJ2-2,TGTGCCAGCAGGTTTAGACTTTTGAACACCGGGGAGCTGTTTTTT,CASRFRLLNTGELFF
TRBV9,NA,NA,TRBJ1-2,TGTGCCAGCAGCTTAACCAGTTATCCTAACTATGGCTACACCTTC,CASSLTSYPNYGYTF
TRBV4-1,NA,TRBD2,TRBJ2-2,TGCGCCAGCAGCCAGAAGACTAGCGGAGACACCGGGGAGCTGTTTTTT,CASSQKTSGDTGELFF
TRBV6-6,NA,NA,TRBJ1-4,TGTGCCAGCAGACCGGGGGGGAGTGATGAAAAACTGTTTTTT,CASRPGGSDEKLFF
TRBV30,many,NA,TRBJ1-2,TGTGCCTGGAGGCCCTCATTTCGGGGCTACACCTTC,CAWRPSFRGYTF
TRBV27,NA,TRBD1,TRBJ1-1,TGTGCCAGCAGTTTATCTGTGGGTGGGGACAGAGTCACTGAAGCTTTCTTT,CASSLSVGGDRVTEAFF
TRBV12-5,NA,TRBD1,TRBJ2-5,TGTGCTAGTGGTTTGCCGGGGACAGAGAAGACAGAGACCCAGTACTTC,CASGLPGTEKTETQYF
TRBV4-1,once,TRBD2,TRBJ2-3,TGCGCCAGCAGCCAAATAGCGGGTCTTACTAGCACAGATACGCAGTATTTT,CASSQIAGLTSTDTQYF
TRBV5-1,NA,NA,TRBJ2-7,TGCGCCAGCAGCACCCGGACAATCGGCGAGCAGTACTTC,CASSTRTIGEQYF
TRBV23-1,once,NA,TRBJ1-5,TGCGCCAGCAGAACGACAGGCCCCAATCAGCCCCAGCATTTT,CASRTTGPNQPQHF
TRBV5-6,NA,TRBD1,TRBJ1-1,TGTGCCAGCAGCTTCGGACAGGCTCACACTGAAGCTTTCTTT,CASSFGQAHTEAFF
TRBV5-1,NA,NA,TRBJ2-3,TGCGCCAGCAGCTTGAATCCCGGACAGCGCACAGATACGCAGTATTTT,CASSLNPGQRTDTQYF
TRBV5-4,NA,NA,TRBJ1-3,TGTGCCAGCAGCTTGTATCCAGGGCCTGGAAACACCATATATTTT,CASSLYPGPGNTIYF
TRBV6-5,once,NA,TRBJ1-2,TGTGCCAGCAGAGGGACTGCTACTTACTATGGCTACACCTTC,CASRGTATYYGYTF
TRBV18,once,NA,TRBJ1-2,TGTGCCAGCTCTCCAAGGCGACAGGACGACTATGGCTACACCTTC,CASSPRRQDDYGYTF
TRBV9,few,NA,TRBJ2-7,TGTGCCAGCAGCCCCCGGACAGATTTAGGCGAGCAGTACTTC,CASSPRTDLGEQYF